The 12 T cell receptor beta chains presented below share a single source sample, sequenced in a study of blood T cell repertoires in COVID-19. Clones were read by immunoSEQ multiplex PCR, and TCRdb kept only the in-frame ones, dropping some. Of approximately 190,000 clones listed, 65% to 85% were seen once; the top ten hold less than 3.5%. The sequenced material came from PBMCs or T cells enriched from blood (not recorded which). All receptors come from a woman aged 25 to 45 who had been exposed to COVID-19.

The rearrangement links TRBV9 to TRBJ1-1; possibly TRBD1 for D (6 bases). Trimming left V 4 bases short and J 7 bases short, with 14 bases between. The CDR3 loop spans 13 amino acids. Per the germline V gene, CDR1 is SGDLS and CDR2 is YYNGEE. This CDR3 is CASSTRQQGEAFF. The CDR3 DNA sequence: TGTGCCAGCAGCACACGCCAACAGGGTGAAGCTTTCTTT.

This clone was counted only a few times. The gene calls are TRBV5-1 and TRBJ2-1; possible D gene TRBD1, 6 bases. Germline V lookup: CDR1 SGHRS, CDR2 YFSETQ. The length of the CDR3 is 18 residues. The germline V and J ends were trimmed by 4 bases and 6 bases, with 26 bases remaining between them. The CDR3 here is CASSPPPPKQGLGNEQFF. The CDR3 bases are TGCGCCAGCAGCCCGCCTCCTCCCAAACAGGGTCTGGGCAATGAGCAGTTCTTC.

This clone was seen a few times. The chain recombines TRBV19 with TRBJ1-2; no clear D. V lost 5 bases and J 5 bases, leaving 6 bases between the germline ends. Germline V gene sequence: CDR1 LNHDA, CDR2 SQIVND (reference sequence). The length of the CDR3 is 11 residues. In DNA form, the CDR3 reads TGTGCCAGTAGTCCGGGGTATGGCTACACCTTC. Amino acid sequence: CASSPGYGYTF.

This clone turned up a few times. V usage is TRBV2 and J usage is TRBJ1-1, with D possibly matching TRBD1 (5 bases). The CDR3 is 14 amino acids. Germline-derived CDR1 and CDR2 are SNHLY and FYNNEI. The germline V and J ends were trimmed by 6 bases and 5 bases, with 16 bases remaining between them. The CDR3 DNA reads TGTGCCAGCAGGGGGGGACTCTTGAGTACTGAAGCTTTCTTT. This gives the protein CASRGGLLSTEAFF.

This clone was counted only a few times. The J gene is TRBJ1-1, the V gene TRBV6-2 or TRBV6-3; D is ambiguous. V was cut by 2 bases and J by 8 bases, with 9 bases left in between. Germline loops: CDR1 MNHEY, CDR2 SVGEGT. The CDR3 spans 12 residues. CDR3 loop: CASSYGRSEAFF. CDR3 coding DNA: TGTGCCAGCAGTTACGGCAGGTCGGAAGCTTTCTTT.

The table lists this clone with a count of one. The rearrangement links TRBV7-9 to TRBJ2-3; 12 bases are a match to TRBD1. From germline, CDR1 is SEHNR and CDR2 FQNEAQ (reference sequence). J was trimmed by 1 base and V by 5 bases; bases with no gene match: 13. The CDR3 has 19 residues. Written as DNA, the CDR3 is TGTGCCAGCAGCCCATCGGGGACAGGGGGCGTCATAGGCACAGATACGCAGTATTTT. This gives the protein CASSPSGTGGVIGTDTQYF.

This clone was seen only a few times. The V gene is TRBV3-1 (or the pseudogene TRBV3-2), the J gene TRBJ1-1; D might be TRBD1 (6 bases). The length of the CDR3 is 14 residues. Trimming removed 4 bases from V and 4 bases from J, with 13 bases in between. The germline V gene encodes CDR1 LGHDT and CDR2 YNNKEL (reference sequence). In DNA, the CDR3 is TGTGCCAGCAGCCCTGGACAGTGGGTCACTGAAGCTTTCTTT. The encoded protein is CASSPGQWVTEAFF.

V is TRBV3-1 (or the pseudogene TRBV3-2) and J is TRBJ1-5; D is unclear. The germline V gene encodes CDR1 LGHDT and CDR2 YNNKEL (reference sequence). This CDR3 is built from 15 residues. V lost 3 bases and J lost 3, with 12 bases in between. CDR3 in DNA: TGTGCCAGCAGCCAGAGTGCGGCCTACAATCAGCCCCAGCATTTT. The encoded protein is CASSQSAAYNQPQHF.

The genes are TRBV7-2 and TRBJ2-7; no clear D gene. The V gene lost 2 bases and the J gene lost 7 bases, with 15 bases spanning the gap. The CDR3 consists of 14 residues. Germline values: CDR1 SGHTA, CDR2 FQGNSA. The CDR3 region has the DNA TGTGCCAGCAGCTTAACTTCTCCCTGGTTTGAGCAGTACTTC. It yields the protein CASSLTSPWFEQYF. The whole variable domain, remainder taken from reference TRBV7-2 and TRBJ2-7, is GAGVSQSPSNKVTEKGKDVELRCDPISGHTALYWYRQSLGQGLEFLIYFQGNSAPDKSGLPSDRFSAERTGGSVSTLTIQRTQQEDSAVYLCASSLTSPWFEQYFGPGTRLTVT.

Worth noting for this clone: Other nucleotide sequences in the sample specify the same CDR3. This chain uses TRBV21-1 with TRBJ2-4; TRBD1 is taken as the D call from the table, unchecked against the DNA. TRBV21-1 is an annotated pseudogene. The CDR3 has 20 amino acids. CDR3 bases: TGTGCCAGCAGCTGGTGCCTAGGGGGGGGACAGGGGTCACTATGGGACATTCAGTACTTC. This gives the protein CASSWCLGGGQGSLWDIQYF.

This sequence joins TRBV2 and TRBJ2-7; 8 positions agree with TRBD2. V shed 2 bases and J 4 bases; nucleotides not matched to a gene: 4. The CDR3 is made up of 14 amino acids. Germline V gives CDR1 SNHLY, CDR2 FYNNEI. DNA for the CDR3: TGTGCCAGCAGTGAATATCGCGGGAGGTACGAGCAGTACTTC. Its protein product is CASSEYRGRYEQYF. The complete variable domain, with remaining parts taken from reference TRBV2 and TRBJ2-7, reads EPEVTQTPSHQVTQMGQEVILRCVPISNHLYFYWYRQILGQKVEFLVSFYNNEISEKSEIFDDQFSVERPDGSNFTLKIRSTKLEDSAMYFCASSEYRGRYEQYFGPGTRLTVT.

CDR3 region: CASSLRGSPSYEQYF. In DNA form, the CDR3 reads TGTGCCAGCAGCTTACGGGGTTCTCCCTCCTACGAGCAGTACTTC. This chain uses TRBV7-3 with TRBJ2-7, with a weak D call TRBD2 (5 bases). V was shortened by 2 bases and J by 0 bases, with 11 bases between the two germline ends. The CDR3 contains 15 residues. CDR1 and CDR2 from the germline V gene are SGHTA and FQGTGA. The variable domain in full, completed from reference TRBV7-3 and TRBJ2-7, reads GAGVSQTPSNKVTEKGKYVELRCDPISGHTALYWYRQSLGQGPEFLIYFQGTGAADDSGLPNDRFFAVRPEGSVSTLKIQRTERGDSAVYLCASSLRGSPSYEQYFGPGTRLTVT.